This T cell receptor beta chain was profiled in a study of T cell responses to AZD1222 COVID-19 vaccine. General observations from the study: Repertoire sampling was restricted to post-peak T cell response timepoints. The donors showed a predominance of white British ancestry and of females, with possible underestimation of clonal diversity.

In regard to this clone: Its antigen remains unidentified.

The CDR3 length is 14 residues. V lost 2 bases and J lost 2, with 10 bases in between. Germline values: CDR1 MDHEN, CDR2 SYDVKM. Generated by immunoSEQ multiplex PCR, the TCRdb table keeps only in-frame clones and is missing some. Of around 120,000 clones listed, 75% to 90% are singletons. The origin of this receptor is an adult in good health. Here the sequenced sample was peripheral blood, taken on day 0 of MenACWY control vaccination. The V gene is TRBV28, the J gene TRBJ2-7; no clear D. CDR3 amino acids: CASSLPGSTYEQYF. The CDR3 DNA sequence: TGTGCCAGCAGTTTACCAGGCAGCACCTACGAGCAGTACTTC.